This section outlines one T cell receptor beta chain sequence together with its context. Trimming removed 2 bases at V and 0 bases at J, with 13 bases between. The CDR3 is 16 residues long. Germline values: CDR1 SGHTA, CDR2 FQGNSA. This entry belongs to a study of blood T cell repertoires in COVID-19. For the study at large: Samples representing acute and convalescent COVID-19 were sourced from the United States, Italy and Spain. T cells, B-cell-depleted T cells, or PBMCs supplied cDNA or gDNA.

How the authors handled the data: Estimates of nucleated cell counts were drawn from the amplification of reference gene primers. Data came from immunoSEQ multiplex PCR; TCRdb stores just in-frame clones and leaves some out. The V and J calls and clone size are taken from that table; D and trimming were inferred from the DNA. Of approximately 70,000 clones listed, over 65% are singletons. The J gene is TRBJ1-1, the V gene TRBV7-2; no firm D call. The source of this sequence is a woman in her 70s with acute or convalescent COVID-19. Sequencing was performed on peripheral blood. Here the CDR3 DNA reads TGTGCCAGCAGCTTAAATGGCGCAGGATTGAACACTGAAGCTTTCTTT. Its protein is CASSLNGAGLNTEAFF.